The rows below give T cell receptor beta chains drawn from one sample of a study of blood T cell repertoires in COVID-19. Measured with immunoSEQ multiplex PCR; TCRdb has only the in-frame clones, and not every one. Among 40,000 or so clones listed, 65% to 90% were seen once. Sequencing input: peripheral blood. All receptors come from a human donor in a cohort sampled during active COVID-19. Each CDR3 is given with its conserved first and last residue. D genes are given only for firm matches. Only part of the rows carry a size: once, few, many, or a class if the clone is expanded.

. | TRBJ2-7 | TRBV4-3 | TRBD2 | CASSQDLPGTSGVEQYF | TGCGCCAGCAGCCAAGACCTCCCCGGGACTAGCGGTGTCGAGCAGTACTTC
. | TRBJ1-2 | TRBV11-1 | . | CASSRGEGQTLGYTF | TGTGCCAGCAGCCGGGGGGAGGGCCAGACGCTCGGCTACACCTTC
. | TRBJ1-1 | TRBV3-1/TRBV3-2 | . | CASSRGGGNTEAFF | TGTGCCAGCAGCCGAGGAGGAGGGAACACTGAAGCTTTCTTT
. | TRBJ2-3 | TRBV5-1 | . | CASSLALKLALLGDTQYF | TGCGCCAGCAGCTTGGCCTTAAAACTAGCCCTTCTGGGGGATACGCAGTATTTT
. | TRBJ1-4 | TRBV28 | TRBD1 | CASSRGQGVREKLFF | TGTGCCAGCAGCCGAGGACAGGGGGTGCGGGAAAAACTGTTTTTT
. | TRBJ2-7 | TRBV3-1/TRBV3-2 | TRBD1 | CASSPTGTATYEQCF | TGTGCCAGCAGCCCGACCGGGACAGCAACCTACGAGCAGTGCTTC
. | TRBJ1-5 | TRBV30 | TRBD1 | CAWGTAGHQPQHF | TGTGCCTGGGGGACAGCGGGACATCAGCCCCAGCATTTT
. | TRBJ1-1 | TRBV11-2 | . | CASSFAGRGTEAFF | TGTGCCAGCAGCTTCGCAGGGAGGGGCACTGAAGCTTTCTTT
. | TRBJ1-6 | TRBV20-1 | . | CSATNGFDLHF | TGCAGTGCCACTAATGGGTTCGACCTCCACTTT
. | TRBJ1-2 | TRBV6-6 | TRBD1 | CASRTPGQLNYGYTF | TGTGCCAGCAGGACCCCGGGACAGCTTAACTATGGCTACACCTTC
. | TRBJ2-1 | TRBV4-3 | . | CASSQDGALNEQFF | TGCGCCAGCAGCCAAGATGGTGCGCTGAATGAGCAGTTCTTC
once | TRBJ1-2 | TRBV18 | . | CASSSGGVRYGYTF | TGTGCCAGCTCATCCGGGGGAGTACGCTATGGCTACACCTTC
. | TRBJ2-1 | TRBV2 | . | CASMASGGGNEQFF | TGTGCCAGCATGGCTAGCGGAGGGGGCAATGAGCAGTTCTTC
. | TRBJ2-1 | TRBV14 | TRBD2 | CASSQAGGPSYNEQFF | TGTGCCAGCAGCCAAGCGGGAGGGCCCTCCTACAATGAGCAGTTCTTC
once | TRBJ2-5 | TRBV3-1/TRBV3-2 | TRBD2 | CASSFGTSVETQYF | TGTGCCAGCAGCTTCGGGACTAGCGTTGAGACCCAGTACTTC
. | TRBJ1-5 | TRBV27 | TRBD1 | CASGGTGGNQPQHF | TGTGCCAGTGGCGGGACAGGGGGCAATCAGCCCCAGCATTTT
. | TRBJ1-2 | TRBV6-5 | . | CASSNGQSFNYGYTF | TGTGCCAGCAGCAATGGACAGAGTTTTAACTATGGCTACACCTTC
. | TRBJ1-1 | TRBV13 | . | CASSLLRGLNTEAFF | TGTGCCAGCAGCTTACTTCGAGGCCTGAACACTGAAGCTTTCTTT
. | TRBJ1-2 | TRBV3-1/TRBV3-2 | . | CASSYRQSYGYTF | TGTGCCAGCAGCTACCGACAGTCTTATGGCTACACCTTC
few | TRBJ1-3 | TRBV19 | . | CAGSSGTSSGNTIYF | TGTGCCGGATCGTCCGGGACATCCTCTGGAAACACCATATATTTT
. | TRBJ1-4 | TRBV2 | TRBD1 | CASSPNRGEKLFF | TGTGCCAGCAGCCCAAACAGGGGTGAAAAACTGTTTTTT
. | TRBJ2-3 | TRBV7-3 | . | CASGQSASTDTQYF | TGTGCCAGCGGACAGTCAGCTAGCACAGATACGCAGTATTTT
. | TRBJ1-1 | TRBV10-3 | . | CAISESPPHGGGNTEAFF | TGTGCCATCAGTGAGTCACCCCCCCATGGGGGCGGAAACACTGAAGCTTTCTTT
. | TRBJ2-1 | TRBV5-4 | TRBD2 | CATLRLAGGSSYNEQFF | TGTGCCACCCTGAGACTAGCGGGAGGGAGCTCCTACAATGAGCAGTTCTTC
. | TRBJ2-5 | TRBV29-1 | . | CSVEEGVSGETQYF | TGCAGCGTTGAAGAAGGGGTTAGCGGAGAGACCCAGTACTTC
. | TRBJ2-5 | TRBV19 | TRBD1 | CASRDRGRETQYF | TGTGCCAGCAGGGACAGGGGGCGAGAGACCCAGTACTTC
. | TRBJ1-2 | TRBV5-4 | TRBD1 | CASGWTGNYGYTF | TGTGCCAGCGGGTGGACAGGGAACTATGGCTACACCTTC
. | TRBJ2-3 | TRBV5-6 | . | CASSLLSGTDTQYF | TGTGCCAGCAGCTTGCTGAGTGGCACAGATACGCAGTATTTT
. | TRBJ2-2 | TRBV7-3 | TRBD1 | CASKERTGSNTGELFF | TGTGCCAGCAAGGAGAGGACAGGGTCGAACACCGGGGAGCTGTTTTTT
. | TRBJ1-2 | TRBV3-1/TRBV3-2 | . | CASSQENSRTNYGYTF | TGTGCCAGCAGCCAAGAAAACAGCCGAACTAACTATGGCTACACCTTC
. | TRBJ1-2 | TRBV30 | . | CAWSVLSGYYGYTF | TGTGCCTGGAGTGTACTGTCTGGTTACTATGGCTACACCTTC
. | TRBJ1-5 | TRBV5-6 | . | CASSLFSLNQPQHF | TGTGCCAGCAGCTTATTCTCACTAAATCAGCCCCAGCATTTT
. | TRBJ2-5 | TRBV1 | . | CTSSQATSGGLLEETQYF | TGCACCAGCAGCCAAGCCACTAGCGGGGGGTTGTTGGAGGAGACCCAGTACTTC
. | TRBJ1-1 | TRBV30 | TRBD1 | CARRTGYNTEAFF | TGTGCCCGCCGGACAGGCTACAACACTGAAGCTTTCTTT
. | TRBJ1-5 | TRBV7-2 | . | CASTFSDSNQPQHF | TGTGCCAGCACCTTCTCCGACAGTAATCAGCCCCAGCATTTT
. | TRBJ2-3 | TRBV3-1/TRBV3-2 | TRBD2 | CASSRPGPSGYGTDTQYF | TGTGCCAGCAGCCGACCGGGTCCTAGCGGGTACGGCACAGATACGCAGTATTTT
. | TRBJ2-7 | TRBV5-1 | . | CASSLASGEQYF | TGCGCCAGCAGCTTGGCTTCGGGGGAGCAGTACTTC
. | TRBJ1-2 | TRBV7-2 | . | CASSTQGYGYTF | TGTGCCAGCAGCACGCAGGGGTATGGCTACACCTTC
. | TRBJ1-1 | TRBV7-6 | . | CASSLGENTEAFF | TGTGCCAGCAGTCTGGGAGAGAACACTGAAGCTTTCTTT
few | TRBJ1-1 | TRBV6-6 | . | CASSNRDMHTEAFF | TGTGCCAGCAGTAACAGGGATATGCACACTGAAGCTTTCTTT
. | TRBJ2-3 | TRBV6-5 | . | CASSYSSGTDTQYF | TGTGCCAGCAGTTACTCCTCCGGGACAGATACGCAGTATTTT
. | TRBJ1-2 | TRBV11-3 | . | CASSLYREGDDGYTF | TGTGCCAGCAGCCTGTACAGGGAAGGGGACGATGGCTACACCTTC
. | TRBJ2-7 | TRBV7-8 | TRBD2 | CASSPNWGGEQYF | TGTGCCAGCAGCCCGAATTGGGGGGGGGAGCAGTACTTC
. | TRBJ1-1 | TRBV9 | TRBD1 | CASSVGGQGVEAFF | TGTGCCAGCAGCGTGGGCGGACAGGGGGTTGAAGCTTTCTTT
few | TRBJ1-2 | TRBV4-3 | TRBD1 | CASSRGQGALGYTF | TGCGCCAGCAGCCGAGGACAGGGGGCTTTGGGCTACACCTTC
. | TRBJ2-1 | TRBV15 | TRBD1 | CATSRGGDRAGEQFF | TGTGCCACCAGCAGAGGCGGGGACAGGGCCGGCGAGCAGTTCTTC
once | TRBJ1-2 | TRBV18 | . | CASSTGEGTENYGYTF | TGTGCCAGCTCAACGGGGGAGGGAACAGAGAACTATGGCTACACCTTC
. | TRBJ1-5 | TRBV7-2 | . | CASTISEGAYQPQHF | TGTGCCAGCACCATTTCCGAAGGGGCCTATCAGCCCCAGCATTTT
. | TRBJ1-5 | TRBV2 | . | CASSEVGGQPQHF | TGTGCCAGCAGTGAAGTTGGAGGTCAGCCCCAGCATTTT
few | TRBJ1-5 | TRBV5-1 | . | CASSAWTGQPQHF | TGCGCCAGCAGTGCCTGGACGGGGCAGCCCCAGCATTTT
. | TRBJ2-7 | TRBV5-3 | . | CARSLAPVEQYF | TGTGCCAGAAGCTTGGCGCCAGTCGAGCAGTACTTC
. | TRBJ2-1 | TRBV6-6 | TRBD1 | CASSSPGQGYNEQFF | TGTGCCAGCAGTTCACCGGGACAGGGCTACAATGAGCAGTTCTTC
. | TRBJ1-1 | TRBV29-1 | TRBD1 | CSARTGQPVAFF | TGCAGCGCCCGGACAGGGCAACCCGTCGCTTTCTTT
. | TRBJ2-7 | TRBV9 | TRBD2 | CASSEGLAGGLYEQYF | TGTGCCAGCAGCGAAGGACTAGCGGGAGGGCTCTACGAGCAGTACTTC
. | TRBJ2-1 | TRBV5-1 | . | CASSLNVGAPNEQFF | TGCGCCAGCAGCTTGAACGTGGGAGCTCCGAATGAGCAGTTCTTC
. | TRBJ2-7 | TRBV19 | TRBD2 | CASSGWTSGRAVHEQYF | TGTGCCAGTAGTGGTTGGACTAGCGGGAGGGCCGTCCACGAGCAGTACTTC